This TCR beta chain derives from a study of blood T cells in healthy people across ages. Study overall: Capture via template switching afforded approximately one barcoded beta molecule per two T cells.

Total RNA was extracted at no less than 6 micrograms per sample. PCR was performed a second time for about 7 to 12 cycles using a sample-barcoded 5' primer and a J-beta primer mix. All samples yielded 3 million or more CDR3-containing paired-end reads. TCRdb redid the calling of the 5' RACE reads with MiXCR, one entry per CDR3 protein. The sample consists of almost 1 million distinct CDR3 sequences, roughly 51% of them appearing once. Of note for this clonotype: This may be a read error: a much more frequent sequence differs by one nucleotide.

CDR3 length: 15 amino acids. Germline CDR1 and CDR2: SGHRS and YFSETQ. V lost 3 bases, J lost 8 bases, and 18 bases lay in between. This sequence originates from a woman aged 55-70 years in good health. Input material: blood. The chain is built from TRBV5-1 and TRBJ2-1; tentatively, D is TRBD1 (6 bases). CDR3 amino acids: CASSWGSQGRDEQFF. In DNA, the CDR3 is TGCGCCAGCAGCTGGGGAAGTCAGGGGCGGGATGAGCAGTTCTTC. Complete variable domain (other parts from reference TRBV5-1 and TRBJ2-1): KAGVTQTPRYLIKTRGQQVTLSCSPISGHRSVSWYQQTPGQGLQFLFEYFSETQRNKGNFPGRFSGRQFSNSRSEMNVSTLELGDSALYLCASSWGSQGRDEQFFGPGTRLTVL.